This T cell receptor beta chain is drawn from a study of T-cell reconstitution after alpha-beta-depleted transplantation in children. The CDR3 has 14 residues. The V end was cut by 7 bases, the J end by 2 bases, with 14 bases between. CDR1 and CDR2 from the germline V gene are SEHNR and FQNEAQ (reference sequence). Unique molecular identifiers were used in preparing the TCRbeta library. Each CDR3 protein is one row after TCRdb ran MiXCR on the PCR reads. The table shows 600,000 to 700,000 distinct CDR3 sequences, with 16% occurring only once. The starting material was PBMCs from the stem cell graft donor, obtained from the stem cell graft. This chain connects TRBV7-9 to TRBJ1-1; D ambiguous. This receptor was identified in a human donor who donated a stem cell graft to a child with acute myeloid leukemia. The CDR3 spells CASTSLEGNTEAFF. The CDR3 DNA reads as TGTGCCAGCACCTCTTTGGAGGGAAACACTGAAGCTTTCTTT.